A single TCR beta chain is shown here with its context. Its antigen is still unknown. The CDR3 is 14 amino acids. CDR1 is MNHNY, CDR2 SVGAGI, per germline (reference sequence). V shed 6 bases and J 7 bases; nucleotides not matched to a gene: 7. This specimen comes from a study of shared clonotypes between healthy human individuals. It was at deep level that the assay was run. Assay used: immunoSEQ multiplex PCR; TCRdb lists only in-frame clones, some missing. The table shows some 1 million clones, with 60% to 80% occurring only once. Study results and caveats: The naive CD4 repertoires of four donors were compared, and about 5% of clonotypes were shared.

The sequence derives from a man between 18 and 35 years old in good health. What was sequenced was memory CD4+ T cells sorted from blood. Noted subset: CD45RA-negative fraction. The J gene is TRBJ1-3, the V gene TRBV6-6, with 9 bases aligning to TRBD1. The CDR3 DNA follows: TGTGCCAGCAGCCTGGGACAGGGTTTCAACACCATATATTTT. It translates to CASSLGQGFNTIYF.